This passage covers 25 T cell receptor beta chains from one sample sequenced in a study of beta chain features in type 1 diabetes. Of the isolated RNA, all was reverse transcribed, and so the sequenced material was expressed TCRB transcripts. TCRdb's table, derived via immunoSEQ multiplex PCR, lists solely in-frame clones and lacks some. The repertoire holds 850,000 to 900,000 clones, 17% seen once, with around 0.02% in the top ten. Sequencing was carried out using naive CD4+ T cells from blood. The receptor source for this set is a woman aged 18 to 35 in good health.

The V gene is TRBV5-1, the J gene TRBJ2-1; 10 bases are shared with TRBD2. Unmatched junction bases numbered 19, after V lost 4 bases and J lost 6 bases. Germline loops: CDR1 SGHRS, CDR2 YFSETQ. The CDR3 runs to 19 residues. As DNA, the CDR3 is TGCGCCAGCAGCCAGATAGGGCCCCCTAGCGGGAGAGGGGGCAATGAGCAGTTCTTC. Encoded protein: CASSQIGPPSGRGGNEQFF.

This rearrangement joins TRBV19 to TRBJ2-1, with TRBD2 matching 16 bases. Germline V gene sequence: CDR1 LNHDA, CDR2 SQIVND (reference sequence). This CDR3 has 17 residues. The trim removed 3 bases at V and 3 bases at J, leaving 2 bases unmatched. The CDR3 loop is CASSMGLAGGYYNEQFF. In DNA form, the CDR3 reads TGTGCCAGTAGTATGGGACTAGCGGGAGGGTACTACAATGAGCAGTTCTTC. Using reference TRBV19 and TRBJ2-1 for the parts outside the CDR3, the full variable domain is DGGITQSPKYLFRKEGQNVTLSCEQNLNHDAMYWYRQDPGQGLRLIYYSQIVNDFQKGDIAEGYSVSREKKESFPLTVTSAQKNPTAFYLCASSMGLAGGYYNEQFFGPGTRLTVL.

This rearrangement joins TRBV7-2 to TRBJ2-1, with a weak D call TRBD2 (6 bases). This CDR3 is 18 amino acids long. The V end lost 5 bases, the J end lost 2 bases, and 22 bases lay between the germline ends. Looked up from germline, CDR1 is SGHTA and CDR2 is FQGNSA. The CDR3 nucleotides are TGTGCCAGCAGCCCCTCCCTTGGGGGAGGACCGACCTACAATGAGCAGTTCTTC. This encodes CASSPSLGGGPTYNEQFF.

The chain employs TRBV6-5 and TRBJ1-2; 7 nucleotides agree with TRBD1. V lost 4 bases and J lost 4; bases outside the gene matches: 3. Germline CDR1 and CDR2: MNHEY and SVGAGI. The CDR3 consists of 13 residues. The CDR3 is CASSFRDSYGYTF. The DNA for the CDR3 is TGTGCCAGCAGTTTCCGGGACAGCTATGGCTACACCTTC.

Only a few counts were recorded for this clone. The chain uses TRBV5-1 and TRBJ2-7, with D unresolved. CDR3 length equals 14 residues. Germline lookup yields CDR1 SGHRS and CDR2 YFSETQ. The ends were cut back, 0 bases at V and 4 bases at J, with 11 bases in the middle. The CDR3 loop is CASSLGGTAYEQYF. CDR3 coding DNA: TGCGCCAGCAGCTTGGGGGGAACCGCTTACGAGCAGTACTTC.

This clone appeared a few times. CDR3 bases: TGTGCCAGCACTCCCCCCACCGGGGAGCTGTTTTTT. Translated: CASTPPTGELFF. V is TRBV6-5 and J is TRBJ2-2; D is ambiguous. Germline CDR1 reads MNHEY; CDR2 reads SVGAGI. The CDR3 is made up of 12 amino acids. The V end lost 7 bases, the J end lost 4 bases, and 7 bases lay between the germline ends.

The V call is TRBV7-2, the J call TRBJ1-5; D ambiguous. The V gene's germline CDR1 is SGHTA and CDR2 FQGNSA. CDR3 length equals 15 residues. V was pared by 2 bases and J by 0 bases, with 8 bases between. The DNA of the CDR3 is TGTGCCAGCAGCTTAAAGGGTTATAGCAATCAGCCCCAGCATTTT. Protein sequence: CASSLKGYSNQPQHF. Drawing the rest from reference TRBV7-2 and TRBJ1-5, the complete variable domain is GAGVSQSPSNKVTEKGKDVELRCDPISGHTALYWYRQSLGQGLEFLIYFQGNSAPDKSGLPSDRFSAERTGGSVSTLTIQRTQQEDSAVYLCASSLKGYSNQPQHFGDGTRLSIL.

The chain joins TRBV4-2 to TRBJ1-3; D may be TRBD1 (5 bases). This CDR3 region has 17 residues. Germline assignment: CDR1 LGHNA and CDR2 YNFKEQ. V dropped 0 bases and J dropped 3 bases, with 15 bases sitting between them. DNA of the CDR3: TGTGCCAGCAGCCAAGAATTGGGGGGTCGGGGTGGAAACACCATATATTTT. Translation: CASSQELGGRGGNTIYF.

The chain has TRBV7-2 and TRBJ2-7; TRBD2 aligns across 8 bases. CDR1 is SGHTA, CDR2 FQGNSA, per germline. This CDR3 region has 15 residues. The V gene end was trimmed by 5 bases and the J gene end by 4 bases; junction bases not matched to a gene: 10. The CDR3: CASSRSGSLPYEQYF. The CDR3 DNA reads TGTGCCAGCAGCCGCAGCGGGAGCCTTCCTTACGAGCAGTACTTC.

This sequence joins TRBV28 and TRBJ2-6; D is perhaps TRBD1 or TRBD2 (6 bases each). This CDR3 region has 15 residues. The germline CDR1 and CDR2 sequences are MDHEN and SYDVKM. The V end lost 6 bases, the J end lost 1 base, and 10 bases lay between the germline ends. The chain's CDR3 is CASREGVSGANVLTF. CDR3 DNA: TGTGCCAGCAGGGAGGGGGTATCTGGGGCCAACGTCCTGACTTTC.

This clone showed up just a few times. The rearrangement uses TRBV28 and TRBJ2-4, with 7 nucleotides matching TRBD1. The CDR3 covers 12 residues. Germline V gene lookup returns CDR1 MDHEN and CDR2 SYDVKM. The V gene end was trimmed by 6 bases and the J gene end by 7 bases; junction bases not matched to a gene: 3. The CDR3 nucleotides read TGTGCCAGCAGACGACAGGGCAACATTCAGTACTTC. It translates to CASRRQGNIQYF.

A few counts support this clone. This chain connects TRBV2 to TRBJ2-3; 9 bases line up with TRBD2. The CDR3 spans 15 residues. Germline CDR1 reads SNHLY; CDR2 reads FYNNEI. V gave up 3 bases and J gave up 3 bases; unmatched junction bases: 4. The CDR3 reads CASSDAGGGTDTQYF. The DNA for the CDR3 is TGTGCCAGCAGTGATGCGGGAGGGGGTACAGATACGCAGTATTTT.

This clone was recorded a few times. This chain joins TRBV9 and TRBJ1-1; no reliable D call. The V gene lost 0 bases and the J gene lost 5 bases, with 8 bases spanning the gap. The germline CDR1 and CDR2 sequences are SGDLS and YYNGEE. The CDR3 is 13 residues long. CDR3 nucleotides: TGTGCCAGCAGCGTAGAATTAGGGACTGAAGCTTTCTTT. Translated: CASSVELGTEAFF.

The rearrangement joins TRBV25-1 to TRBJ1-2; weak D call: TRBD1 (6 bases). CDR1 is MGHDK and CDR2 is SYGVNS in the germline V gene. The CDR3 length is 13 residues. Deletions cut 4 bases from V and 7 bases from J, with 13 bases between. The CDR3 reads CASSGGRGIGYTF. In DNA form, the CDR3 reads TGTGCCAGCAGTGGGGGGAGGGGGATTGGCTACACCTTC.

The V call is TRBV7-9, the J call TRBJ2-3; no firm D call. Trimming stripped 2 bases from V and 6 bases from J, with 3 bases between. Germline loops: CDR1 SEHNR, CDR2 FQNEAQ (reference sequence). The CDR3 has 11 residues. CDR3 bases: TGTGCCAGCAGCTTAAAGGATACGCAGTATTTT. Translated, it gives CASSLKDTQYF.

This clone was counted a few times. V gene TRBV7-9 combines with J gene TRBJ2-5; the D is unclear. Germline CDR1 and CDR2: SEHNR and FQNEAQ (reference sequence). V was shortened by 6 bases and J by 5 bases, with 10 bases between the two germline ends. This CDR3 region has 12 residues. The CDR3 nucleotides read TGTGCCAGCAGGACCCAAAGGGAGACCCAGTACTTC. Its protein is CASRTQRETQYF.

Worth noting for this clone: One junction end does not reproduce the germline sequence, and a read error may be involved. V usage is TRBV6-1 and J usage is TRBJ2-5; 10 nucleotides agree with TRBD2. Germline CDR1 MNHNS, CDR2 SASEGT. This CDR3 spans 18 amino acids. The CDR3 coding sequence is TGTGCCAGCAGAGAAGGACTAGCGGCAATAAGGTTGGGGCAGACCCAGTACTTC. The encoded protein is CASREGLAAIRLGQTQYF.

The chain links TRBV7-9 to TRBJ2-3; D is unresolved. V was shortened by 5 bases and J by 2 bases, with 17 bases between the two germline ends. This CDR3 spans 16 amino acids. CDR1 and CDR2 from the germline V gene are SEHNR and FQNEAQ (reference sequence). DNA of the CDR3: TGTGCCAGCAGCCCCGCTGGAGCCCATTCCACAGATACGCAGTATTTT. Its protein product is CASSPAGAHSTDTQYF.

This clone appeared a few times. The genes are TRBV9 and TRBJ2-3; D is ambiguous. The germline V gene has CDR1 SGDLS and CDR2 YYNGEE. The CDR3 is made up of 13 amino acids. Trimming left V 4 bases short and J 6 bases short, with 12 bases between. CDR3 in DNA: TGTGCCAGCAGCTCCCCTCCTTGGGATACGCAGTATTTT. Translating it yields CASSSPPWDTQYF. Combining the CDR3 with reference TRBV9 and TRBJ2-3 gives the whole variable domain DSGVTQTPKHLITATGQRVTLRCSPRSGDLSVYWYQQSLDQGLQFLIQYYNGEERAKGNILERFSAQQFPDLHSELNLSSLELGDSALYFCASSSPPWDTQYFGPGTRLTVL.

The V and J genes are TRBV7-2 and TRBJ2-7; no reliable D call. Germline V gene sequence: CDR1 SGHTA, CDR2 FQGNSA. The CDR3 spans 15 residues. V dropped 1 base and J dropped 2 bases, with 12 bases sitting between them. The DNA for the CDR3 is TGTGCCAGCAGCTTAGAGAACATAAGAACCTACGAGCAGTACTTC. It translates to CASSLENIRTYEQYF.

Written as DNA, the CDR3 is TGTGCCAGCAGCTTAATCAAAAGTGGGGAGCTGTTTTTT. Amino acids: CASSLIKSGELFF. The chain joins TRBV7-2 to TRBJ2-2; D gene unclear. The CDR3 extends over 13 amino acids. V was shortened by 2 bases and J by 8 bases, with 9 bases between the two germline ends. Germline V gene sequence: CDR1 SGHTA, CDR2 FQGNSA.

The sample holds a few counts of this clone. The rearrangement uses TRBV14 and TRBJ1-2, with D hard to call. The CDR3 totals 15 residues. Germline V gives CDR1 SGHDN, CDR2 FVKESK. V lost 2 bases and J lost 2, with 12 bases in between. The CDR3 DNA reads as TGTGCCAGCAGCCAATTGAGAGGCGCGAACTATGGCTACACCTTC. Its translation is CASSQLRGANYGYTF.

This clone was seen a few times. The V gene is TRBV21-1, the J gene TRBJ1-5; the table's D call TRBD1 went unverified against the DNA. TRBV21-1 is a listed pseudogene. This CDR3 contains 18 residues. CDR3 residues: CASSKQGGTGGSNQPQHF. The CDR3 coding sequence is TGTGCCAGCAGCAAACAAGGGGGGACAGGGGGCAGCAATCAGCCCCAGCATTTT.

Only a few counts were recorded for this clone. This chain links TRBV7-3 with TRBJ1-5; 8 bases agree with TRBD1. Germline V gene sequence: CDR1 SGHTA, CDR2 FQGTGA. The trim removed 5 bases at V and 4 bases at J, leaving 16 bases unmatched. The CDR3 runs to 18 residues. As DNA, the CDR3 is TGTGCCAGCAGCATCAACCCCGAAAAGACAGGGGATAATCAGCCCCAGCATTTT. Translating gives CASSINPEKTGDNQPQHF.

This clone appeared a few times. The chain carries TRBV5-1 and TRBJ2-1; 7 bases match TRBD2. Germline V gives CDR1 SGHRS, CDR2 YFSETQ. V dropped 4 bases and J dropped 5; count of bases not matched to a gene: 6. The CDR3 loop spans 14 amino acids. CDR3 DNA: TGCGCCAGCAGCCCGACGGCGGGAGACAATGAGCAGTTCTTC. It encodes CASSPTAGDNEQFF.